A selection of T cell receptor beta chains follows, all from one sample in a study of yellow fever vaccine responses in identical twins. From the RT-PCR reads, TCRdb called clonotypes with MiXCR, one entry per CDR3 protein. The sample contains 1,700 or so distinct CDR3 sequences, about 87% of which appear only once. This sample comprised T cells from blood (PBMCs), unsorted or a sorted subset (not recorded which), obtained before or after yellow fever vaccination (not recorded which). Receptors were obtained from a woman aged 18-29 years who received the yellow fever vaccine. The CDR3 runs from the conserved cysteine through the conserved F or W. A D gene is named only where the DNA matches it firmly. A row's size may be missing; if present it is once, few, many or a size class.

TRBJ1-3,-,TRBV11-2,-,CASSFEGRRSGNTIYF,TGTGCCAGCAGCTTCGAGGGGCGCCGATCTGGAAACACCATATATTTT
TRBJ1-6,-,TRBV11-2,-,CASSLQNSPLHF,TGTGCCAGCAGCTTACAGAATTCACCCCTCCACTTT
TRBJ2-1,TRBD2,TRBV11-2,-,CASSPKAGGQFF,TGTGCCAGCAGCCCTAAAGCGGGAGGGCAGTTCTTC
TRBJ2-7,-,TRBV11-3,-,CASSSPDTSYEQYF,TGTGCCAGCAGCTCTCCCGATACCTCCTACGAGCAGTACTTC
TRBJ1-2,-,TRBV7-6,-,CASSLDGPRYGYTF,TGTGCCAGCAGCTTAGATGGTCCGCGCTATGGCTACACCTTC
TRBJ2-3,TRBD2,TRBV10-2,-,CASSPLSGGGDTQYF,TGCGCCAGCAGTCCCCTGAGCGGGGGGGGAGATACGCAGTATTTT
TRBJ2-7,TRBD1,TRBV10-1,-,CASSESLTGAYEQYF,TGCGCCAGCAGTGAGTCGTTAACAGGGGCGTACGAGCAGTACTTC
TRBJ1-4,-,TRBV28,-,CASRLPNEKLFF,TGTGCCAGCAGACTACCTAATGAAAAACTGTTTTTT
TRBJ2-5,-,TRBV27,-,CATKPTTSYQETQYF,TGTGCCACCAAACCGACAACAAGCTACCAAGAGACCCAGTACTTC
TRBJ2-7,-,TRBV6-5,-,CASSYSIRGTFSYEQYF,TGTGCCAGCAGTTACTCGATACGGGGGACCTTCTCCTACGAGCAGTACTTC
TRBJ2-7,-,TRBV10-1,-,CASSRGSYEQYF,TGCGCCAGCAGTCGAGGTTCCTACGAGCAGTACTTC
TRBJ2-7,-,TRBV4-3,-,CASSQMGYEQYF,TGCGCCAGCAGCCAGATGGGGTACGAGCAGTACTTC
TRBJ2-3,-,TRBV11-2,-,CASSLVGSDTQYF,TGTGCCAGCAGCTTAGTGGGGTCGGATACGCAGTATTTT
TRBJ1-2,TRBD1,TRBV4-1,-,CASRPTGGDGYTF,TGCGCCAGCAGGCCAACAGGGGGCGATGGCTACACCTTC
TRBJ2-3,-,TRBV7-2,-,CASSLALTSTDTQYF,TGTGCCAGCAGCTTAGCGCTGACTAGCACAGATACGCAGTATTTT
TRBJ1-1,-,TRBV12-5,-,CASGLESSGPFPPHPMNTEAFF,TGTGCTAGTGGTTTGGAAAGTTCGGGTCCCTTTCCCCCCCACCCGATGAACACTGAAGCTTTCTTT
TRBJ2-7,-,TRBV5-4,-,CASSLGSYYEQYF,TGTGCCAGCAGCTTGGGCAGTTACTACGAGCAGTACTTC
TRBJ1-6,-,TRBV2,-,CASSASLLNSPLHF,TGTGCCAGCAGTGCCAGCCTATTAAATTCACCCCTCCACTTT
TRBJ2-7,-,TRBV9,-,CASSVQGSGASYEQYF,TGTGCCAGCAGCGTCCAGGGCTCTGGGGCCTCCTACGAGCAGTACTTC
TRBJ1-1,-,TRBV11-2,once,CASSLGPTLNTEAFF,TGTGCCAGCAGCTTAGGCCCGACTCTGAACACTGAAGCTTTCTTT
TRBJ2-1,TRBD1,TRBV7-3,-,CASSDGDRVYNEQFF,TGTGCCAGCAGCGATGGGGACAGGGTCTACAATGAGCAGTTCTTC
TRBJ2-5,-,TRBV5-5,-,CASSQGGGQETQYF,TGTGCCAGCAGCCAGGGTGGGGGCCAAGAGACCCAGTACTTC
TRBJ2-1,TRBD2,TRBV5-4,-,CASSSISGAVLNEQFF,TGTGCCAGCAGCTCGATTAGCGGGGCGGTATTGAATGAGCAGTTCTTC
TRBJ2-7,TRBD1,TRBV4-1,-,CASSQEGQGAYEQYF,TGCGCCAGCAGCCAAGAAGGACAGGGTGCCTACGAGCAGTACTTC
TRBJ2-1,TRBD2,TRBV11-3,-,CASSLLLAGVHEQFF,TGTGCCAGCAGCTTATTACTAGCGGGGGTTCATGAGCAGTTCTTC
TRBJ2-5,-,TRBV4-2,-,CASSRDPDHPSAQYF,TGTGCCAGCAGCCGTGACCCGGACCACCCTTCGGCCCAGTACTTC
TRBJ2-7,-,TRBV7-3,-,CASSFTGYEQYF,TGTGCCAGCAGCTTTACGGGTTACGAGCAGTACTTC
TRBJ2-7,-,TRBV10-1,once,CASSDHARVDEQYF,TGCGCCAGCAGTGATCACGCCAGGGTCGACGAGCAGTACTTC
TRBJ2-7,-,TRBV23-1,-,CASLEGPNEQYF,TGCGCCAGTCTTGAGGGGCCGAACGAGCAGTACTTC
TRBJ1-2,-,TRBV6-4,-,CASSDSGHYGYTF,TGTGCCAGCAGTGACTCGGGACACTATGGCTACACCTTC
TRBJ1-1,-,TRBV4-3,-,CASSQEGWTEAFF,TGCGCCAGCAGCCAAGAAGGTTGGACTGAAGCTTTCTTT
TRBJ2-7,-,TRBV11-2,-,CASSLGRGPYEQYF,TGTGCCAGCAGCTTAGGCAGGGGCCCCTACGAGCAGTACTTC
TRBJ2-5,-,TRBV18,-,CASSPGLQETQYF,TGTGCCAGCTCACCGGGGCTTCAAGAGACCCAGTACTTC
TRBJ2-7,TRBD1,TRBV6-5,-,CASSSDRGYEQYF,TGTGCCAGCAGTTCTGACAGGGGCTACGAGCAGTACTTC
TRBJ2-1,-,TRBV4-3,-,CASSQDGAGRLNEQFF,TGCGCCAGCAGCCAAGACGGGGCAGGGAGGCTCAATGAGCAGTTCTTC
TRBJ1-1,-,TRBV15,few,CATSTLERTEAFF,TGTGCCACCAGCACCCTAGAACGCACTGAAGCTTTCTTT